Listed here are 8 T cell receptor beta chains from one sample, sequenced in a study of response to subunit inactivated influenza vaccine. TCRdb fed the RT-PCR reads into MiXCR, producing one record per CDR3 protein. Here the sample spans about 570,000 distinct CDR3 sequences, 10% to 15% being singletons. The sample in question was PBMCs from blood, obtained on the day of vaccination. These receptors all stem from a man over 45 who received an inactivated influenza vaccine.

In this sample, this clonotype turned up many times. V gene TRBV15 combines with J gene TRBJ1-3, with D possibly TRBD1 on 5 matching bases. The CDR3 sequence is 16 residues long. V was cut by 7 bases and J by 2 bases, with 18 bases left in between. Germline V CDR1 and CDR2: LNHNV, YYDKDF (reference sequence). The CDR3 reads CATKEGTLKAGNTIYF. CDR3 sequence (DNA): TGTGCCACCAAAGAGGGGACTTTGAAGGCTGGAAACACCATATATTTT.

The J gene is TRBJ2-2, the V gene TRBV5-1; D is possibly TRBD2 (5 bases). Germline V lookup: CDR1 SGHRS, CDR2 YFSETQ. V was shortened by 4 bases and J by 5 bases, with 12 bases between the two germline ends. The CDR3 loop spans 14 amino acids. The CDR3 sequence: CASSLGAMTGELFF. Here the CDR3 DNA reads TGCGCCAGCAGCCTGGGAGCCATGACCGGGGAGCTGTTTTTT.

This clonotype showed up many times. The chain has TRBV5-1 and TRBJ2-5; perhaps TRBD2 as D (6 bases). CDR3 size: 16 residues. V lost 0 bases to trimming and J lost 1 base, with 13 bases between them. CDR1 SGHRS and CDR2 YFSETQ come from the germline V gene. The CDR3 is CASSLVGGRTQETQYF. CDR3 DNA: TGCGCCAGCAGCTTGGTGGGGGGACGAACCCAAGAGACCCAGTACTTC.

The CDR3 sequence is CAWIKGANTQYF. CDR3 in DNA: TGTGCCTGGATTAAGGGGGCTAATACGCAGTATTTT. V and J are TRBV30 and TRBJ2-3; 7 nucleotides agree with TRBD1. V gave up 4 bases and J gave up 7 bases; unmatched junction bases: 5. Germline V CDR1 and CDR2: GTSNPN, SVGIG (reference sequence). This CDR3 has 12 amino acids.

This clonotype was seen many times. The chain has TRBV3-1 and TRBJ2-5; 7 bases fit TRBD1. Looked up from germline, CDR1 is LGHDT and CDR2 is YNNKEL (reference sequence). The V and J ends lost 1 base and 5 bases, in that order; junction bases with no gene match: 10. The CDR3 has 16 amino acids. CDR3 residues: CASSQAKTDRAETQYF. The CDR3, as DNA: TGTGCCAGCAGCCAAGCGAAAACCGACAGGGCTGAGACCCAGTACTTC.

The rearrangement uses TRBV20-1 and TRBJ2-7; 12 bases line up with TRBD1. Trimming removed 0 bases from V and 5 bases from J; junction bases left unmatched: 8. This CDR3 has 16 residues. The germline CDR1 and CDR2 sequences are DFQATT and SNEGSKA (reference sequence). As DNA, the CDR3 is TGCAGTGCTAGAGAACCCGGGACAGGGGGCTGGAACGAGCAGTACTTC. Encoded protein: CSAREPGTGGWNEQYF.

V is TRBV3-1 and J is TRBJ2-1, with D uncertain. The CDR3 runs 16 residues. With 5 bases removed from V and 0 bases from J, the gap between germline ends came to 14 bases. Germline V lookup: CDR1 LGHDT, CDR2 YNNKEL (reference sequence). CDR3 DNA sequence: TGTGCCAGCAGCAACGGCTTCTCTAGCTCCTACAATGAGCAGTTCTTC. It yields the protein CASSNGFSSSYNEQFF.

This clonotype was counted only a few times. This chain joins TRBV7-2 and TRBJ2-5, with D hard to call. The V gene lost 4 bases and the J gene lost 4 bases, with 13 bases spanning the gap. CDR3 length equals 14 residues. Per germline, CDR1 SGHTA and CDR2 FQGNSA. The CDR3: CASSYRGVGETQYF. In DNA form, the CDR3 reads TGTGCCAGCAGCTATCGCGGAGTAGGAGAGACCCAGTACTTC.